Below are 5 T cell receptor beta chains sequenced from a single sample in a study of cytomegalovirus exposure and HLA in healthy donors. PCR primers comprised 60 Vbeta and 13 Jbeta primers. Measured with immunoSEQ multiplex PCR; TCRdb has only the in-frame clones, and not every one. Of roughly 130,000 clones listed, 80% to 90% are singletons. Sample: PBMCs. The receptors were gathered from a male donor in good health and CMV-seropositive.

The rearrangement joins TRBV9 to TRBJ1-3; 7 bases align to TRBD1. Germline CDR1 reads SGDLS; CDR2 reads YYNGEE. This CDR3 is built from 14 residues. J gave up 2 bases and V 3 bases, and 2 bases lay outside the gene matches. The CDR3 DNA reads as TGTGCCAGCAGCGAACAGGGGACTGGAAACACCATATATTTT. As protein: CASSEQGTGNTIYF.

This rearrangement joins TRBV19 to TRBJ2-7; 12 nucleotides align to TRBD1. The J segment lost 3 bases and the V segment lost 4 bases, leaving 4 bases of the junction unmatched. This CDR3 comprises 15 residues. The germline CDR1 and CDR2 sequences are LNHDA and SQIVND (reference sequence). Written as DNA, the CDR3 is TGTGCCAGTAGTAAGGGACAGGGGGCTATCTACGAGCAGTACTTC. It specifies CASSKGQGAIYEQYF.

The chain combines TRBV4-1 with TRBJ1-1; D ambiguous. V lost 1 base to trimming and J lost 5 bases, with 14 bases between them. Germline V gene lookup returns CDR1 MGHRA and CDR2 YSYEKL. The CDR3 has 15 amino acids. The chain's CDR3 is CASSQGDGSSTEAFF. The CDR3 DNA reads TGCGCCAGCAGCCAAGGCGATGGGAGCAGTACTGAAGCTTTCTTT.

The J gene is TRBJ2-7, the V gene TRBV10-2; 9 positions match TRBD2. CDR1 and CDR2 (germline): WSHSY, SAAADI. Germline trimming cut 1 base from V and 5 bases from J; bases unmatched to any gene: 6. There are 15 residues in the CDR3. The CDR3 loop reads CASSELREGLDEQYF. The DNA of the CDR3 is TGCGCCAGCAGTGAGTTGCGGGAGGGCCTAGACGAGCAGTACTTC.

This clone was detected once. The chain has TRBV5-6 and TRBJ2-5; 13 bases line up with TRBD2. Germline V gives CDR1 SGHDT, CDR2 YYEEEE. V dropped 4 bases and J dropped 2; count of bases not matched to a gene: 11. CDR3 length equals 18 residues. The CDR3 spells CASSLTAGLAGVQETQYF. CDR3 sequence (DNA): TGTGCCAGCAGCCTGACCGCCGGACTAGCGGGAGTTCAAGAGACCCAGTACTTC.